This T cell receptor (beta chain) comes out of a study of cytomegalovirus exposure and HLA in healthy donors. Study-wide findings and caveats: According to the study, about 180 TCR beta chains were cytomegalovirus-associated.

Note on this clone: What it binds is not known.

Sampled while nominally healthy, donors likely had unrecorded immune exposures. Use of 60 Vbeta and 13 Jbeta primers characterized the PCR. Generated by immunoSEQ multiplex PCR, the TCRdb table keeps only in-frame clones and is missing some. The sample comprises some 120,000 clones, approximately 80% of which are singletons, and about 1.7% rests with the top ten. The CDR3 is 13 amino acids. The junction had 7 bases not matched to a gene; V was cut back by 7 bases and J by 4 bases. CDR1 MNHEY and CDR2 SVGAGI come from the germline V gene. V gene TRBV6-5 combines with J gene TRBJ2-7, with 7 bases that match TRBD1. Sequences were obtained from PBMCs. The clonotype comes from a man aged 18 to 35 in good health and CMV-seronegative. The CDR3 region has the DNA TGTGCCAGCACGCAGGGGGTTGGGTACGAGCAGTACTTC. This sequence encodes CASTQGVGYEQYF.